The T cell receptor (beta chain) described here comes from a study of blood T cell repertoires in COVID-19. Looked up from germline, CDR1 is SGHAT and CDR2 is FQNNGV. Trimming took 1 base from V and 4 from J; bases not matched to a gene: 7. This CDR3 is 17 amino acids long. Produced via immunoSEQ multiplex PCR; TCRdb's table is partial and in-frame only. This table holds hundreds of thousands of clones, about four fifths found once. The sequenced sample consisted of PBMCs or T cells enriched from blood (not recorded which). The gene calls are TRBV11-2 and TRBJ2-1; TRBD2 agrees at 10 bases. This receptor was taken from a man aged 40-55 years who had been exposed to COVID-19. CDR3: CASSLVAWTSGYNEQFF. The CDR3, as DNA: TGTGCCAGCAGCTTAGTTGCTTGGACTAGCGGATACAATGAGCAGTTCTTC.